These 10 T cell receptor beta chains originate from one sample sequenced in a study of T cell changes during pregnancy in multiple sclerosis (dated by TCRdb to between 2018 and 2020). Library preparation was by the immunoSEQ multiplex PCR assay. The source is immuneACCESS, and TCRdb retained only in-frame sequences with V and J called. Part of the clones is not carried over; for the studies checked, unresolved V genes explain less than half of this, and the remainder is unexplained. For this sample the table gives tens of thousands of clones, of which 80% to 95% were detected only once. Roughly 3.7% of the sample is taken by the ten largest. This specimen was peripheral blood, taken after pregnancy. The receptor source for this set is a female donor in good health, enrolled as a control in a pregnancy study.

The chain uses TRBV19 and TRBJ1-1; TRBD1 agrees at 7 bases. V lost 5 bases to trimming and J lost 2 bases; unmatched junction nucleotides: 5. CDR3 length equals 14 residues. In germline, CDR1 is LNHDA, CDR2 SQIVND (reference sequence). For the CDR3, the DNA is TGTGCCAGTAGTTCACAGGGGTTCAACACTGAAGCTTTCTTT. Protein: CASSSQGFNTEAFF.

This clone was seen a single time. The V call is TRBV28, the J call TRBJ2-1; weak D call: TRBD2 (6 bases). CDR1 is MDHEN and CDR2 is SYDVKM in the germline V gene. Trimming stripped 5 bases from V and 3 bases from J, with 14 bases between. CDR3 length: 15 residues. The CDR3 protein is CASSPRLVIYNEQFF. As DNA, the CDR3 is TGTGCCAGCAGTCCCAGACTAGTTATCTACAATGAGCAGTTCTTC.

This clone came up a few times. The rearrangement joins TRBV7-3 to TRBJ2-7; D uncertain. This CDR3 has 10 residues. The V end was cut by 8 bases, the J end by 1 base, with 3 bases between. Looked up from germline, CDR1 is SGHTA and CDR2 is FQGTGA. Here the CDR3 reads CASYSYEQYF. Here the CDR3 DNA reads TGTGCCAGCTATTCCTACGAGCAGTACTTC.

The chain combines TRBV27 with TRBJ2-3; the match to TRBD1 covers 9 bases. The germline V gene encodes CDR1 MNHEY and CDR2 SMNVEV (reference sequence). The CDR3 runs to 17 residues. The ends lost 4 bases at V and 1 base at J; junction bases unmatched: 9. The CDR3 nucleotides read TGTGCCAGCAGTTCGTCCCGGGACAGGGACCGCACAGATACGCAGTATTTT. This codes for CASSSSRDRDRTDTQYF.

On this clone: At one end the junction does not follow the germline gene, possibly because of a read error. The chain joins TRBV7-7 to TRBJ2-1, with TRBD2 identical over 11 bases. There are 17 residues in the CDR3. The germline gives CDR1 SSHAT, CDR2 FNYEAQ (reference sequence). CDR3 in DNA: TGTGCTAGCAGCTTAGAACTAGCGGGAGACTCTTACAATGAGCAGTTCTTC. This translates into CASSLELAGDSYNEQFF.

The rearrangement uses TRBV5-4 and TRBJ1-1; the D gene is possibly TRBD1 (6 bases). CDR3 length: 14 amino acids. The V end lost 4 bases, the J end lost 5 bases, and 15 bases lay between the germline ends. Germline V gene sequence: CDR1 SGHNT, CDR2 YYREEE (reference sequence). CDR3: CASSPTGPGTEAFF. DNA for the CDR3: TGTGCCAGCAGCCCCACAGGGCCAGGGACTGAAGCTTTCTTT. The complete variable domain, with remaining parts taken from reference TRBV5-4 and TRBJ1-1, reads ETGVTQSPTHLIKTRGQQVTLRCSSQSGHNTVSWYQQALGQGPQFIFQYYREEENGRGNFPPRFSGLQFPNYSSELNVNALELDDSALYLCASSPTGPGTEAFFGQGTRLTVV.

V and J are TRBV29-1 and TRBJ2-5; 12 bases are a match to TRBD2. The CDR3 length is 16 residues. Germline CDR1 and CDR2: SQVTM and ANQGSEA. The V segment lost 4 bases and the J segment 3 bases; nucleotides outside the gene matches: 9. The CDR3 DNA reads TGCAGCGTTGCTCTAGCGGGAGGGCCGAGGGAAGAGACCCAGTACTTC. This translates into CSVALAGGPREETQYF.

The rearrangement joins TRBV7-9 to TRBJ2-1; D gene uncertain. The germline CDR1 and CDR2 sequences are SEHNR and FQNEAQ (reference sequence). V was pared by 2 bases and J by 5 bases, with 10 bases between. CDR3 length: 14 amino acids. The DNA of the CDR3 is TGTGCCAGCAGCTTAAGCACCTCGCACAATGAGCAGTTCTTC. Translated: CASSLSTSHNEQFF.

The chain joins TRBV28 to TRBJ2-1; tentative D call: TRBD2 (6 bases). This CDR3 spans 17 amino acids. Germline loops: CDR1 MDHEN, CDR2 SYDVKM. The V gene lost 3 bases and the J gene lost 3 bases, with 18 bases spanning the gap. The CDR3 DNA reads TGTGCCAGCAGTTTCATCTTAGCGGAGCCTCTCTACAATGAGCAGTTCTTC. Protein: CASSFILAEPLYNEQFF. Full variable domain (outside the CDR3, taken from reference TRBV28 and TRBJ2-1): DVKVTQSSRYLVKRTGEKVFLECVQDMDHENMFWYRQDPGLGLRLIYFSYDVKMKEKGDIPEGYSVSREKKERFSLILESASTNQTSMYLCASSFILAEPLYNEQFFGPGTRLTVL.

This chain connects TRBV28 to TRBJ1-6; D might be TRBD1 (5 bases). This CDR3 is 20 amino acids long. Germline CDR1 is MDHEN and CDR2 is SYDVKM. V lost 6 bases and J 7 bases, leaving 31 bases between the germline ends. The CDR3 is CASRITGVRGRVSLNSPLHF. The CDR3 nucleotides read TGTGCCAGCAGAATCACAGGCGTTCGAGGTCGGGTTTCCCTGAATTCACCCCTCCACTTT.